One and the same sample provided the 9 T cell receptor beta chains below, sequenced in a study of cytotoxic CD8 clonotypes in ibrutinib-treated CLL. Only in-frame clones appear in the TCRdb table, and some are missing; sequencing was by immunoSEQ multiplex PCR. The profile covers approximately 92,000 clones, with approximately 71% appearing a single time and approximately 25% taken by the ten largest. Sequenced material: PBMCs, taken after 24 months of ibrutinib treatment. These receptors originate from a human donor with chronic lymphocytic leukemia.

The chain employs TRBV29-1 and TRBJ1-3, with a possible D match to TRBD1 (5 bases). Germline loops: CDR1 SQVTM, CDR2 ANQGSEA. The CDR3 covers 14 residues. Trimming shortened V by 7 bases and J by 3 bases, and 16 bases separated the two germline ends. This chain's CDR3 is CSALDKNVGNTIYF. The CDR3 DNA reads TGCAGCGCTCTGGACAAGAACGTTGGAAACACCATATATTTT.

J is TRBJ2-7 and V is TRBV14; 8 bases align to TRBD2. CDR1 and CDR2 from the germline V gene are SGHDN and FVKESK. V shed 3 bases and J 0 bases; nucleotides not matched to a gene: 4. This CDR3 has 15 amino acids. This chain's CDR3 is CASSQAGTSSYEQYF. In nucleotides, the CDR3 is TGTGCCAGCAGCCAGGCCGGGACTAGCTCCTACGAGCAGTACTTC. Full variable domain (remainder filled in from reference TRBV14 and TRBJ2-7): EAGVTQFPSHSVIEKGQTVTLRCDPISGHDNLYWYRRVMGKEIKFLLHFVKESKQDESGMPNNRFLAERTGGTYSTLKVQPAELEDSGVYFCASSQAGTSSYEQYFGPGTRLTVT.

This sequence joins TRBV19 and TRBJ2-2, with 7 nucleotides matching TRBD1. The trim removed 4 bases at V and 6 bases at J, leaving 5 bases unmatched. The CDR3 has 14 amino acids. From germline, CDR1 is LNHDA and CDR2 SQIVND (reference sequence). The CDR3 DNA reads TGTGCCAGTAGTAGGTCAGGGGGACCCGGGGAGCTGTTTTTT. This sequence encodes CASSRSGGPGELFF.

This sequence joins TRBV19 and TRBJ1-5, with a weak D call TRBD1 (5 bases). Trimming removed 3 bases at V and 7 bases at J, with 25 bases between. This CDR3 is 18 amino acids long. Germline assignment: CDR1 LNHDA and CDR2 SQIVND (reference sequence). DNA for the CDR3: TGTGCCAGTAGTATTGTATCAATATATGGGGGAGGGAACCAGCCCCAGCATTTT. It specifies CASSIVSIYGGGNQPQHF.

The chain uses TRBV5-1 and TRBJ2-5; D not resolved. CDR1 SGHRS and CDR2 YFSETQ come from the germline V gene. Trimming stripped 7 bases from V and 2 bases from J, with 18 bases between. This CDR3 comprises 15 residues. CDR3 in DNA: TGCGCCAGCGCGTACCACGTCGTGGGTCAAGAGACCCAGTACTTC. It yields the protein CASAYHVVGQETQYF. Combining the CDR3 with reference TRBV5-1 and TRBJ2-5 gives the whole variable domain KAGVTQTPRYLIKTRGQQVTLSCSPISGHRSVSWYQQTPGQGLQFLFEYFSETQRNKGNFPGRFSGRQFSNSRSEMNVSTLELGDSALYLCASAYHVVGQETQYFGPGTRLLVL.

In nucleotides, the CDR3 is TGTGCCAGCAGCTTAACCCGCCGGACAGAGAATACTGAAGCTTTCTTT. Translating it yields CASSLTRRTENTEAFF. This sequence joins TRBV7-3 and TRBJ1-1; maybe TRBD1 (6 bases). This CDR3 is 16 amino acids long. Germline assignment: CDR1 SGHTA and CDR2 FQGTGA. Trimming pared 0 bases from V and 5 bases from J, leaving 16 bases between. The full variable domain, completed using reference TRBV7-3 and TRBJ1-1, is GAGVSQTPSNKVTEKGKYVELRCDPISGHTALYWYRQSLGQGPEFLIYFQGTGAADDSGLPNDRFFAVRPEGSVSTLKIQRTERGDSAVYLCASSLTRRTENTEAFFGQGTRLTVV.

V usage is TRBV19 and J usage is TRBJ2-7; D possibly corresponds to TRBD2 (6 bases). Germline V gene lookup returns CDR1 LNHDA and CDR2 SQIVND (reference sequence). Between the trimmed V and J ends, which lost 4 bases and 3 bases, there was a span of 13 bases. The CDR3 length is 14 residues. CDR3 residues: CASSNGGTFYEQYF. Written as DNA, the CDR3 is TGTGCCAGTAGTAATGGCGGGACCTTCTACGAGCAGTACTTC.

This chain links TRBV18 with TRBJ2-2; 9 bases agree with TRBD1. Germline V CDR1 and CDR2: KGHSH, LQKENI. CDR3 length: 16 amino acids. Unmatched junction bases numbered 6, after V lost 3 bases and J lost 4 bases. This CDR3 reads CASSPFGQGFTGELFF. The CDR3 bases are TGTGCCAGCTCACCCTTCGGACAGGGGTTCACCGGGGAGCTGTTTTTT.

The chain joins TRBV6-5 to TRBJ1-1; D is unresolved. Trimming took off 0 bases at V and 6 bases at J, with 8 bases between the two ends. This CDR3 spans 13 amino acids. Germline values: CDR1 MNHEY, CDR2 SVGAGI. The CDR3 bases are TGTGCCAGCAGTTACTCTGGCCGGGCTGAAGCTTTCTTT. Translation gives CASSYSGRAEAFF.